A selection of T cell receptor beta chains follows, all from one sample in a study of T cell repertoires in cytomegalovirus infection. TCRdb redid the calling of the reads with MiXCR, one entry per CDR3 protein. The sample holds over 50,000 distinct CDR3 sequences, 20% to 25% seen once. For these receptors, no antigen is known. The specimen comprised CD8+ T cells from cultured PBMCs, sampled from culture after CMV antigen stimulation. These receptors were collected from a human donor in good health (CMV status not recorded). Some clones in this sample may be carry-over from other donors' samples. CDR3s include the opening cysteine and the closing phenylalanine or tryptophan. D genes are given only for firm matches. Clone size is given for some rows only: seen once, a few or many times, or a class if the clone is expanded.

CDR3nt: TGTGCCAGCAGTTTCGGGTCTGGCTACACCTTC
CDR3aa: CASSFGSGYTF
d_gene: NA
v_gene: TRBV12-3/TRBV12-4
j_gene: TRBJ1-2
abundance: few

CDR3nt: TGCGCCAGCAGCCAAGATCTAGAGGCAGGGGTTAACTATGGCTACACCTTC
CDR3aa: CASSQDLEAGVNYGYTF
d_gene: NA
v_gene: TRBV4-1
j_gene: TRBJ1-2
abundance: NA

CDR3nt: TGTGCCAGCAGCCCCCGACAGGGCGGCTACGAGCAGTACTTC
CDR3aa: CASSPRQGGYEQYF
d_gene: TRBD1
v_gene: TRBV7-9
j_gene: TRBJ2-7
abundance: NA

CDR3nt: TGCGCCAGCAGTGGATTGAGGACGGACTCCTACAATGAGCAGTTCTTC
CDR3aa: CASSGLRTDSYNEQFF
d_gene: NA
v_gene: TRBV10-2
j_gene: TRBJ2-1
abundance: few

CDR3nt: TGTGCCAGCAGCCAACCCCCCCAGCGGGGGGTCTACAATGAGCAGTTCTTC
CDR3aa: CASSQPPQRGVYNEQFF
d_gene: TRBD2
v_gene: TRBV7-9
j_gene: TRBJ2-1
abundance: NA

CDR3nt: TGTGCCAGCAGTGAAGCCCAGGGAGGGGGGGGCCTGGGAGATACGCAGTATTTT
CDR3aa: CASSEAQGGGGLGDTQYF
d_gene: NA
v_gene: TRBV6-1
j_gene: TRBJ2-3
abundance: many

CDR3nt: TGTGCCAGCAGCTGGACCGGGACGGATACTGAAGCTTTCTTT
CDR3aa: CASSWTGTDTEAFF
d_gene: NA
v_gene: TRBV9
j_gene: TRBJ1-1
abundance: NA

CDR3nt: TGTGCCAGCAGTTTAATTGCAGGGAATTCCTATGGCTACACCTTC
CDR3aa: CASSLIAGNSYGYTF
d_gene: NA
v_gene: TRBV12-3/TRBV12-4
j_gene: TRBJ1-2
abundance: few

CDR3nt: TGTGCCAGCAGCTTGGACACGGGGGGTCTCACTGAAGCTTTCTTT
CDR3aa: CASSLDTGGLTEAFF
d_gene: NA
v_gene: TRBV7-2
j_gene: TRBJ1-1
abundance: NA

CDR3nt: TGTGCTAGTGGTTTGCCTGAGGACGGACCTAGTCTTGTTAACTATGGCTACACCTTC
CDR3aa: CASGLPEDGPSLVNYGYTF
d_gene: NA
v_gene: TRBV12-5
j_gene: TRBJ1-2
abundance: few

CDR3nt: TGTGCCAGCAGCTCGGGGGACGCCCCTAAGGACTATGGCTACACCTTC
CDR3aa: CASSSGDAPKDYGYTF
d_gene: NA
v_gene: TRBV7-9
j_gene: TRBJ1-2
abundance: NA

CDR3nt: TGTGCCAGCAGCTTAAGCTCCGGACTAGAGTACAATGAGCAGTTCTTC
CDR3aa: CASSLSSGLEYNEQFF
d_gene: TRBD2
v_gene: TRBV7-2
j_gene: TRBJ2-1
abundance: NA

CDR3nt: TGTGCCAGCAAGGGGTTGAACACTGAAGCTTTCTTT
CDR3aa: CASKGLNTEAFF
d_gene: NA
v_gene: TRBV7-3
j_gene: TRBJ1-1
abundance: NA

CDR3nt: TGCGCCAGCAGCCACGCCTCCGGGACAGTGAAACCCTACGAGCAGTACTTC
CDR3aa: CASSHASGTVKPYEQYF
d_gene: TRBD1
v_gene: TRBV4-3
j_gene: TRBJ2-7
abundance: few

CDR3nt: TGTGCCAGTAGTTCCGTCCTCTCTGGAAACACCATATATTTT
CDR3aa: CASSSVLSGNTIYF
d_gene: NA
v_gene: TRBV19
j_gene: TRBJ1-3
abundance: NA

CDR3nt: TGTGCCAGCAGCGCCCGGGAGGGACAGACCCAGTACTTC
CDR3aa: CASSAREGQTQYF
d_gene: TRBD2
v_gene: TRBV7-2
j_gene: TRBJ2-5
abundance: NA

CDR3nt: TGTGCCAGCAGCCACGGGACAGGGGGCTCTGGGGCCAACGTCCTGACTTTC
CDR3aa: CASSHGTGGSGANVLTF
d_gene: TRBD1
v_gene: TRBV7-6
j_gene: TRBJ2-6
abundance: few

CDR3nt: TGTGCCAGTACCCAGACTGGGGCCAACGTCCTGACTTTC
CDR3aa: CASTQTGANVLTF
d_gene: NA
v_gene: TRBV19
j_gene: TRBJ2-6
abundance: NA

CDR3nt: TGTGCCAGCAGCTTAGCCGACAGGGGATCCACTGAAGCTTTCTTT
CDR3aa: CASSLADRGSTEAFF
d_gene: TRBD1
v_gene: TRBV7-9
j_gene: TRBJ1-1
abundance: NA

CDR3nt: TGTGCCAGCAGTTTGGACAGGGTCTCCGGAAATGAGCAGTTCTTC
CDR3aa: CASSLDRVSGNEQFF
d_gene: TRBD1
v_gene: TRBV27
j_gene: TRBJ2-1
abundance: NA

CDR3nt: TGTGCCAGCAGCTTAAGGGCGATGAACACTGAAGCTTTCTTT
CDR3aa: CASSLRAMNTEAFF
d_gene: NA
v_gene: TRBV7-2
j_gene: TRBJ1-1
abundance: NA

CDR3nt: TGTGCCAGCAGCTTACCAGGGACGGCTGGAAACACCATATATTTT
CDR3aa: CASSLPGTAGNTIYF
d_gene: NA
v_gene: TRBV7-6
j_gene: TRBJ1-3
abundance: NA

CDR3nt: TGTGCCAGCAGCGAGAGGGGGGTCCGCGAGACCCAGTACTTC
CDR3aa: CASSERGVRETQYF
d_gene: NA
v_gene: TRBV28
j_gene: TRBJ2-5
abundance: few

CDR3nt: TGTGCCAGCAGTTACTCGAGCAGCTACCAAGAGACCCAGTACTTC
CDR3aa: CASSYSSSYQETQYF
d_gene: NA
v_gene: TRBV6-5
j_gene: TRBJ2-5
abundance: NA

CDR3nt: TGTGCCAGCAGCTCTACGACGGAGGGCTCTTACTATGGCTACACCTTC
CDR3aa: CASSSTTEGSYYGYTF
d_gene: NA
v_gene: TRBV7-3
j_gene: TRBJ1-2
abundance: few

CDR3nt: TGTGCCAGCGTTGGGACAGGATTTAATTCACCCCTCCACTTT
CDR3aa: CASVGTGFNSPLHF
d_gene: TRBD1
v_gene: TRBV6-6
j_gene: TRBJ1-6
abundance: few

CDR3nt: TGTGCCAGCAGCCTTACTAGCGGGGGCCTTCGGGGCAATGAGCAGTTCTTC
CDR3aa: CASSLTSGGLRGNEQFF
d_gene: TRBD2
v_gene: TRBV3-1
j_gene: TRBJ2-1
abundance: NA

CDR3nt: TGTGCCAGCAGCTTAGAGACAAGAGCTTATGGCTACACCTTC
CDR3aa: CASSLETRAYGYTF
d_gene: NA
v_gene: TRBV7-2
j_gene: TRBJ1-2
abundance: many

CDR3nt: TGTGCCAGCAGCTTGGACAGCGACCAAGAGACCCAGTACTTC
CDR3aa: CASSLDSDQETQYF
d_gene: NA
v_gene: TRBV7-9
j_gene: TRBJ2-5
abundance: few

CDR3nt: TGTGCCAGTAGTATAGATCGGGATCCTCATCAGCCCCAGCATTTT
CDR3aa: CASSIDRDPHQPQHF
d_gene: NA
v_gene: TRBV19
j_gene: TRBJ1-5
abundance: NA

CDR3nt: TGTGCCAGCAGAGACGGACAGAACACTGAAGCTTTCTTT
CDR3aa: CASRDGQNTEAFF
d_gene: NA
v_gene: TRBV6-1
j_gene: TRBJ1-1
abundance: few

CDR3nt: TGTGCCAGTAGTATCCGGACAGAAATGAACACTGAAGCTTTCTTT
CDR3aa: CASSIRTEMNTEAFF
d_gene: NA
v_gene: TRBV19
j_gene: TRBJ1-1
abundance: NA

CDR3nt: TGCGCCAGCAGCCCCTGGACAGGGGAAGAGACCCAGTACTTC
CDR3aa: CASSPWTGEETQYF
d_gene: TRBD1
v_gene: TRBV4-3
j_gene: TRBJ2-5
abundance: NA

CDR3nt: TGTGTCAGCCGAGACGGGGAGCTGTTTTTT
CDR3aa: CVSRDGELFF
d_gene: NA
v_gene: TRBV6-2/TRBV6-3
j_gene: TRBJ2-2
abundance: few

CDR3nt: TGTGCCACCAGCAGCTACAGAGACTCTGGAAACACCATATATTTT
CDR3aa: CATSSYRDSGNTIYF
d_gene: NA
v_gene: TRBV15
j_gene: TRBJ1-3
abundance: NA

CDR3nt: TGTGCTAGCAGCTTCCTAGGGGCCAGGGAGACCCAGTACTTC
CDR3aa: CASSFLGARETQYF
d_gene: NA
v_gene: TRBV7-6
j_gene: TRBJ2-5
abundance: NA

CDR3nt: TGCGCCAGCAGCCTCCCGAGGGGGGGCGACGAGTATTTT
CDR3aa: CASSLPRGGDEYF
d_gene: NA
v_gene: TRBV4-1
j_gene: TRBJ2-3
abundance: NA

CDR3nt: TGTGCCAGCAGCTTAGGATTAATGAACACTGAAGCTTTCTTT
CDR3aa: CASSLGLMNTEAFF
d_gene: NA
v_gene: TRBV11-2
j_gene: TRBJ1-1
abundance: NA

CDR3nt: TGTGCCAGCAGTTACTCGAAGTCTAGCGGGGGACAAGAGACCCAGTACTTC
CDR3aa: CASSYSKSSGGQETQYF
d_gene: TRBD2
v_gene: TRBV6-2/TRBV6-3
j_gene: TRBJ2-5
abundance: NA

CDR3nt: TGCGCCAGCAGCCAAGCCCAATCCGGCGGGGGGTTTCCTGACAATGAGCAGTTCTTC
CDR3aa: CASSQAQSGGGFPDNEQFF
d_gene: TRBD2
v_gene: TRBV4-1
j_gene: TRBJ2-1
abundance: NA

CDR3nt: TGTGCCAGCGCAGGGTTCTCCACTGAAGCTTTCTTT
CDR3aa: CASAGFSTEAFF
d_gene: NA
v_gene: TRBV7-9
j_gene: TRBJ1-1
abundance: NA

CDR3nt: TGTGCCAGCAGCTTAGGGGGACAGGGACATAGCAATCAGCCCCAGCATTTT
CDR3aa: CASSLGGQGHSNQPQHF
d_gene: TRBD1
v_gene: TRBV7-7
j_gene: TRBJ1-5
abundance: few

CDR3nt: TGTGCCAGCAGCCCGGACAGCCGCTCTGGAAACACCATATATTTT
CDR3aa: CASSPDSRSGNTIYF
d_gene: NA
v_gene: TRBV7-9
j_gene: TRBJ1-3
abundance: few

CDR3nt: TGTGCCAGCAGCTCACGACTAGCGGGGGGGGTAGGTTCCTACAATGAGCAGTTCTTC
CDR3aa: CASSSRLAGGVGSYNEQFF
d_gene: TRBD2
v_gene: TRBV7-2
j_gene: TRBJ2-1
abundance: few

CDR3nt: TGCAGTGCTAGAGCCTTACGACAGGCGGGCTATGGCTACACCTTC
CDR3aa: CSARALRQAGYGYTF
d_gene: NA
v_gene: TRBV20-1
j_gene: TRBJ1-2
abundance: NA

CDR3nt: TGTGCCAGCAGCGTAGGGGCTAGCGGGGGGTTCTACGAGCAGTACTTC
CDR3aa: CASSVGASGGFYEQYF
d_gene: TRBD2
v_gene: TRBV9
j_gene: TRBJ2-7
abundance: NA

CDR3nt: TGTGCCAGCAGCCTAGCGGGGGGGCTTTCTGAGCAGTTCTTC
CDR3aa: CASSLAGGLSEQFF
d_gene: TRBD2
v_gene: TRBV7-6
j_gene: TRBJ2-1
abundance: once

CDR3nt: TGTGCCACCAGCAGAAATAGCGGGGCCCGGGAGACCCAGTACTTC
CDR3aa: CATSRNSGARETQYF
d_gene: TRBD2
v_gene: TRBV15
j_gene: TRBJ2-5
abundance: NA

CDR3nt: TGTGCCAGCAGCTTACGGTTCTGGGACAGGGACTCCTACGAGCAGTACTTC
CDR3aa: CASSLRFWDRDSYEQYF
d_gene: TRBD1
v_gene: TRBV11-2
j_gene: TRBJ2-7
abundance: NA

CDR3nt: TGTGCCAGCAGTCGAATCGCTAGCTCCTATAATTCACCCCTCCACTTT
CDR3aa: CASSRIASSYNSPLHF
d_gene: NA
v_gene: TRBV13
j_gene: TRBJ1-6
abundance: NA